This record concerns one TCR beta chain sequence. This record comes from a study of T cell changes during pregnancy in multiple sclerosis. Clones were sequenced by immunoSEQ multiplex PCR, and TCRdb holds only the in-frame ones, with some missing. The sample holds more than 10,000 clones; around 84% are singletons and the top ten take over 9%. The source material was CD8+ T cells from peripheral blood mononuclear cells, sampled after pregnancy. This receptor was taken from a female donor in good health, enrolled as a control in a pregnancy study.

The CDR3 DNA is TGTGCCAGCAGCTGGGGCAATGGGAATGAAAAACTGTTTTTT. As protein: CASSWGNGNEKLFF. The chain joins TRBV5-6 to TRBJ1-4; the D gene is possibly TRBD1 (5 bases). From germline, CDR1 is SGHDT and CDR2 YYEEEE. This CDR3 region has 14 residues. V lost 3 bases and J 5 bases, leaving 11 bases between the germline ends.